This T cell receptor beta chain was retrieved from a study of OX40 agonist ivuxolimab in advanced cancers. Whole-study context: Ivuxolimab, an agonist antibody against OX40 (CD134), was given to patients. Whole-study findings and limits: There was clonal expansion of CD4+ and CD8+ blood T cells by week 6 at 0.1 to 3.0 mg/kg. Which antigen the expanded peripheral T cells recognized is unknown.

Profiled with immunoSEQ multiplex PCR; TCRdb holds only in-frame clones, not every one. The table records roughly 60,000 clones, about 90% of them present only once. A note on this clone: Its specificity is unknown.

The source is an adult with an advanced solid tumor such as melanoma, head and neck, liver or kidney cancer. The sequenced sample was CD4+ or CD8+ T cells sorted from blood, obtained in a trial of the OX40 agonist ivuxolimab.

The CDR3 here is CASTARGGSYEQYF. CDR3 bases: TGTGCCAGCACTGCAAGGGGGGGGTCCTACGAGCAGTACTTC. The rearrangement links TRBV27 to TRBJ2-7; possibly TRBD2 for D (7 bases). This CDR3 is 14 amino acids long. Germline lookup yields CDR1 MNHEY and CDR2 SMNVEV (reference sequence). Trimming removed 7 bases from V and 1 base from J, with 14 bases in between.